This entry is about one T cell receptor beta chain. This clone was seen a handful of times. No antigen is known for it. Base qualities are missing; no much larger clone stands one base away. The data are from a study of T cells in localized non-small cell lung cancer (TCRdb year 2020). Broadly, across the study: Comparing tumors with uninvolved tumor-adjacent lungs, the study looked at the T cell repertoires of 200 to 250 patients with early-stage NSCLC. The cohort consisted of a few hundred treatment-naive NSCLC patients whose localized lung tumors had been resected. A mean age of roughly 66 years was recorded for the NSCLC patients, of whom 129 were male and 107 were female. Results the study describes overall, beyond this receptor: Longer overall survival was associated with higher blood T cell density, whereas shorter survival was associated with higher adjacent-lung clonality. A median of roughly 58 of the top 100 tumor clones were detected in paired uninvolved adjacent lung, and 28 of these tumor clones were also found among the top 100 clones of the paired uninvolved adjacent lung. The highest T cell clonality was observed in uninvolved tumor-adjacent lung, where clonality exceeded that of tumor, suggesting that antigenic responses were more focused in uninvolved tumor-adjacent lung. Because multi-region tumor sequencing was not done, intratumor heterogeneity could not be ruled out. Because the study design was exploratory, TCR variables were selected using unadjusted p-values without false-discovery rate correction.

The immunoSEQ Assay was used to sequence TCR beta CDR3 regions from DNA. The published analysis was carried out like this. T cell density was computed as TCR beta template counts normalized to usable DNA estimated by amplifying housekeeping genes. Richness was estimated with the preseqR package, extrapolating to 400,000 templates for PBMC samples and 120,000 templates for tissue samples. Clonality was taken to be one minus Pielou's evenness. Tissue-enriched TCRs were identified through differential abundance testing performed on productive amino-acid clonotypes, with a minimum total count of 5 and an alpha of 0.1. The Jaccard Index and the Morisita Overlap Index were used to quantify repertoire overlap between compartments. GLIPH grouped TCR beta CDR3s together with public tetramer-defined viral CDR3s, and a viral motif had to include at least three viral sequences and show V-gene enrichment. Here the immuneACCESS table is served through TCRdb, limited to in-frame sequences with V and J called. Missing clones are a known gap in these copies; in checked studies unresolved V genes cover under half, and the rest lacks a known reason. That table is the source of V, J and clone size, and D and trimming were worked out from the DNA. This sample is represented by tens of thousands of clones; 84% of them were singletons. The ten largest make up roughly 13% of the sample.

At diagnosis, peripheral blood, uninvolved tumor-adjacent lung and tumor were collected and were preserved as a mix of fresh-frozen and FFPE material. For TCR repertoire profiling, the blood samples were analyzed as peripheral blood mononuclear cells. The TCR was taken from a female donor of 60 years or more with stage I lung adenocarcinoma. This sample comprised peripheral blood, obtained before any cancer treatment.

The DNA sequence follows: TGTGCCAGCAGAGAGCTCGAGGGGACAGGGGGAAATTCACCCCTCCACTTT. Translation gives CASRELEGTGGNSPLHF. The V gene is TRBV2 and the J gene is TRBJ1-6; 11 nucleotides in the junction match TRBD1. CDR1 and CDR2, looked up from the germline V gene, are SNHLY and FYNNEI. Taken from cysteine to phenylalanine, the CDR3 has 17 residues. CDR3 DNA only is kept here, 51 bases in frame from base 1. Germline trimming: 6 bases from V, 7 bases from J; junction bases outside gene matches: 11.